This TCR beta chain was retrieved from a study of T cells in Graves' hyperthyroidism and ophthalmopathy. Germline V CDR1 and CDR2: SEHNR, FQNEAQ (reference sequence). This CDR3 comprises 16 residues. The V and J ends lost 5 bases and 5 bases, in that order; junction bases with no gene match: 10. This clonotype was observed many times. RNA transcripts were the template for amplifying TCR beta CDR3 regions. The study used the HTBI primer set for a first-round RT-PCR of the TCR CDR3. One entry per CDR3 protein results from TCRdb running MiXCR on the multiplex PCR reads. Altogether around 560,000 distinct CDR3 sequences are present, around 17% being singletons, with the ten largest covering approximately 20%.

The genes are TRBV7-9 and TRBJ1-1, with 11 bases that match TRBD1. The clonotype was recovered from a woman under 30 with Graves' hyperthyroidism. Source material: blood. The CDR3 sequence: CASSLGQGAVGTEAFF. DNA for the CDR3: TGTGCCAGCAGCCTAGGACAGGGGGCGGTTGGGACTGAAGCTTTCTTT.